The sequence of this T cell receptor (beta chain) was determined in a study of cytomegalovirus exposure and HLA in healthy donors. V was cut by 2 bases and J by 3 bases, with 7 bases left in between. The CDR3 sequence is 13 residues long. Germline CDR1 is KGHSH and CDR2 is LQKENI. PCR was performed using 60 Vbeta and 13 Jbeta primers. The protocol was immunoSEQ multiplex PCR, while the TCRdb copy is restricted to in-frame clones and leaves out a portion. The sample lists 150,000 to 200,000 clones, about 70% occurring once. Whole-study findings and limits: Most TCR beta V segments were productive about 90% or about 30% of the time in an earlier analysis. Later analysis demonstrated an association between a missense DCLRE1C variant and TCR beta V- and J-gene trimming.

Turning to this clone: The antigen is unknown.

The clonotype comes from a woman under 30 in good health and CMV-seropositive. The sample consisted of PBMCs. The J gene is TRBJ2-5, the V gene TRBV18; D not certain. CDR3 DNA: TGTGCCAGCTCACCAGGGCACAAAGAGACCCAGTACTTC. It is translated as CASSPGHKETQYF.